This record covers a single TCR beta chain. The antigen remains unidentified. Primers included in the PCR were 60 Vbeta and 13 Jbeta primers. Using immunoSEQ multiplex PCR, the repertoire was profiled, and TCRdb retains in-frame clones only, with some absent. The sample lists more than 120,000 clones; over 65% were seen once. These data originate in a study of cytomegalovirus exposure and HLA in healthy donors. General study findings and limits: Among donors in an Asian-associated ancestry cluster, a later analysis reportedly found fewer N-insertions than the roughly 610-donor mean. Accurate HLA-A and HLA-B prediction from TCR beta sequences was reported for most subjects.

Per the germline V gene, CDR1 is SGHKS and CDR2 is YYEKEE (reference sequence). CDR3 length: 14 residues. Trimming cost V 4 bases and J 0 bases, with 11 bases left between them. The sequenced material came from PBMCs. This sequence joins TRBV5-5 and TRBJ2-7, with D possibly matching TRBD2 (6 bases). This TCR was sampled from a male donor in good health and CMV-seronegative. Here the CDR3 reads CASSRRDLSYEQYF. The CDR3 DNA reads TGTGCCAGCAGCCGGCGGGACCTCTCCTACGAGCAGTACTTC.